This TCR beta chain was found in a study of a mutant IDH1 vaccine in newly diagnosed glioma (dated by TCRdb to about 2021). Broadly, across the study: Eight vaccinations were administered to patients in weeks 1, 3, 5, 7, 11, 15, 19 and 23, corresponding to visits V03 through V10. Vaccination began 4-6 weeks after radiotherapy alone, or alongside temozolomide cycles in the chemotherapy-containing groups. Of the roughly 33 treated patients, about 62% were male and 37.5% were female, and a mean age of 40.4 years was recorded. Before enrollment, patients had received standard therapy of radiotherapy alone, temozolomide alone, or radiochemotherapy with temozolomide; most received the combination. Six visits were used for peripheral blood collection: V03 (baseline), V05, V07, V10, V12 and V13. For exploratory analyses, longitudinal TCRB deep sequencing was carried out in 25 to 30 treated patients wherever samples were available. Overall results and qualifications from the work: Vaccine-induced immune responses across multiple MHC alleles were detected in about 93% of patients. Pseudoprogression appeared unrelated to alterations in the top peripheral T cell clonotypes detected by TCRB sequencing. Selection of PBMC samples for TCRB deep sequencing was based on availability. According to the authors, sample limitations meant that analyses of patient blood samples could not be reproduced.

The library was produced with the immunoSEQ multiplex PCR assay. Following the manufacturer's protocol, the hsTCRB Kit was used to amplify rearranged TCR beta chain sequences. Sequencing of TCRB libraries was carried out on an Illumina MiSeq. The published analysis was carried out like this. The kit vendor's proprietary platform handled demultiplexing, trimming and gene mapping. TCRdb carries this immuneACCESS record with in-frame sequences only. Its versions omit some clonotypes, under half of them owing to an unresolved V gene in the studies checked, with the rest unexplained. D and trimming come from the DNA, and the V and J calls and clone size come from that table. The sample table holds 41,000 or so clones, of which 78% were seen once. About 6.3% of the sample belongs to the ten largest clones. The germline V gene (reference sequence) gives CDR1 as SEHNR and CDR2 as FQNEAQ. The CDR3 measures 12 amino acids from cysteine to phenylalanine. The CDR3 DNA has 36 bases and is translated from base 1. The V end loses 5 bases and the J end loses 4 bases, and a stretch of 8 bases separates them.

On this clone itself: No antigen is known for it. It has no much larger one-base neighbor in the sample; base qualities were not kept.

The meaning of the sample's time point label: week 23, last vaccination. A 20-mer mutant IDH1 peptide at 300 micrograms in Montanide made up each vaccine dose, which was injected subcutaneously together with topical imiquimod. All donors had newly diagnosed IDH1-mutant astrocytomas of WHO grade 3 or 4 that showed loss of nuclear ATRX. The samples were drawn from NOA16, a multicentre, single-arm, open-label phase I trial in Germany that tested a mutant IDH1 peptide vaccine in humans for the first time. The DNeasy Blood and Tissue Kit was used to extract genomic DNA from EDTA blood for TCRB sequencing.

This sequence was found in a woman aged 40 to 49 with glioma. Some clones in this sample may be carry-over from other donors' samples. The chain was built from TRBV7-9 and TRBJ1-1; no D gene is confidently identified. Here the sequenced sample was PBMCs, taken from a glioma patient whose treatment included an IDH1 peptide vaccine. Here is the DNA: TGTGCCAGCAGCCTTAGTAGCACTGAAGCTTTCTTT. This codes for CASSLSSTEAFF.